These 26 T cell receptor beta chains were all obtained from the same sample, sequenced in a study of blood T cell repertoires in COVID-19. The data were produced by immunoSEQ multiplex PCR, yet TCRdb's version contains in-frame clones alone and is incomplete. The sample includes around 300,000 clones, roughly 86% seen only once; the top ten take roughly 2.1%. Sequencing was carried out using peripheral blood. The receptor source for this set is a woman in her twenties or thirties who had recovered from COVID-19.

CDR3 nucleotides: TGCGCCAGCAGCTTTACTAGCGGGGAACAAGAGACCCAGTACTTC. It yields the protein CASSFTSGEQETQYF. The J gene is TRBJ2-5, the V gene TRBV5-1; 10 nucleotides line up with TRBD2. The CDR3 is 15 amino acids. J gave up 2 bases and V 2 bases, and 3 bases lay outside the gene matches. Germline V gene data show CDR1 as SGHRS and CDR2 as YFSETQ.

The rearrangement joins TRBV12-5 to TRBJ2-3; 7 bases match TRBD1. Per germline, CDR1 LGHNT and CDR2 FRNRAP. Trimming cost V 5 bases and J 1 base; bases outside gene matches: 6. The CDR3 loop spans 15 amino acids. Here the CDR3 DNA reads TGTGCTAGTGGTGAGGGACAGAGTCGCACAGATACGCAGTATTTT. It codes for CASGEGQSRTDTQYF.

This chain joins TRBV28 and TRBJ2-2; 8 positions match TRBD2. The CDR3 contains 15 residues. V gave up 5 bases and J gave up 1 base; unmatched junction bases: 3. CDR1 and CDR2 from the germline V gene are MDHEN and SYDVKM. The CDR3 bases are TGTGCCAGCAGTACTAGCGGAGGGAACACCGGGGAGCTGTTTTTT. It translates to CASSTSGGNTGELFF.

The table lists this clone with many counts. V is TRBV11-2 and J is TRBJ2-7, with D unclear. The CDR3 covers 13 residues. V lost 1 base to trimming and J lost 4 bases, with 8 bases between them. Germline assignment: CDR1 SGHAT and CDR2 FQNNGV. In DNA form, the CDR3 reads TGTGCCAGCAGCTTAGGACTGGGTTACGAGCAGTACTTC. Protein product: CASSLGLGYEQYF.

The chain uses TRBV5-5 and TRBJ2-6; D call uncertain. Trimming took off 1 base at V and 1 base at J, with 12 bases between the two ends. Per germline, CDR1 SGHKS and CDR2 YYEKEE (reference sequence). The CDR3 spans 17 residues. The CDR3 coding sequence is TGTGCCAGCAGCTTGTTCGCGGCTCAATCTGGGGCCAACGTCCTGACTTTC. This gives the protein CASSLFAAQSGANVLTF.

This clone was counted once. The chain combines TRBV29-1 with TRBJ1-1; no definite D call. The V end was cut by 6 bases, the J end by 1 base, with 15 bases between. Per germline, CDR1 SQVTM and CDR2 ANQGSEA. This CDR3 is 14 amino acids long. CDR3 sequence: CSVVTGLGNTEAFF. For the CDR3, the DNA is TGCAGCGTCGTCACGGGTCTAGGGAACACTGAAGCTTTCTTT.

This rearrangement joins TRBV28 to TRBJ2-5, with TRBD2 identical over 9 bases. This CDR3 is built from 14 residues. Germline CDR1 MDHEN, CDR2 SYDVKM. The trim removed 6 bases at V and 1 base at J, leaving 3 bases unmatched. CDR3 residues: CASSLAGAQETQYF. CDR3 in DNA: TGTGCCAGCAGCTTAGCGGGAGCCCAAGAGACCCAGTACTTC.

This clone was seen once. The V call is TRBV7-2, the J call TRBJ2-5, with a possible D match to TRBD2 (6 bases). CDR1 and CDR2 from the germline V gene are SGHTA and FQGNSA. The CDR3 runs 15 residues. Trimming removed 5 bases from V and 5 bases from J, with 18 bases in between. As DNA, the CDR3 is TGTGCCAGCAGCCAAGGGCTCGGGGGTCGGGAGACCCAGTACTTC. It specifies CASSQGLGGRETQYF. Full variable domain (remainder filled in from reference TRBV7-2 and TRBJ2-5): GAGVSQSPSNKVTEKGKDVELRCDPISGHTALYWYRQSLGQGLEFLIYFQGNSAPDKSGLPSDRFSAERTGGSVSTLTIQRTQQEDSAVYLCASSQGLGGRETQYFGPGTRLLVL.

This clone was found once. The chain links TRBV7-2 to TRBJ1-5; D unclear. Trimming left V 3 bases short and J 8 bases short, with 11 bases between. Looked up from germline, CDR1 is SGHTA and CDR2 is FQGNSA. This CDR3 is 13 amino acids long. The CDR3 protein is CASSFGGQKPQHF. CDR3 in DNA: TGTGCCAGCAGCTTCGGAGGGCAGAAGCCCCAGCATTTT. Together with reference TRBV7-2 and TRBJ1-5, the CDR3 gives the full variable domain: GAGVSQSPSNKVTEKGKDVELRCDPISGHTALYWYRQSLGQGLEFLIYFQGNSAPDKSGLPSDRFSAERTGGSVSTLTIQRTQQEDSAVYLCASSFGGQKPQHFGDGTRLSIL.

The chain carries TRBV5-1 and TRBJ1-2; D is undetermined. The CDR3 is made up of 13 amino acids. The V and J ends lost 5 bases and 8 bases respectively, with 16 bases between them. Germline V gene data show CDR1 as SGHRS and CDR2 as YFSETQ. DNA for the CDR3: TGCGCCAGCAGAAGTGCAAAACAAGAAGGCTACACCTTC. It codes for CASRSAKQEGYTF.

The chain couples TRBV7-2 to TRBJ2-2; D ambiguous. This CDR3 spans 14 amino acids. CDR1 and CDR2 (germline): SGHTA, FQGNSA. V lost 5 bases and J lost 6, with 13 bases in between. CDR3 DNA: TGTGCCAGCAGCCACAGAGATCTCCCCGGGGAGCTGTTTTTT. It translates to CASSHRDLPGELFF.

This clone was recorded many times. CDR3 loop: CASSQPGQSNTGELFF. The CDR3 nucleotides read TGTGCCAGCAGTCAACCGGGACAGAGCAACACCGGGGAGCTGTTTTTT. The chain couples TRBV28 to TRBJ2-2; 7 bases are shared with TRBD1. This CDR3 spans 16 amino acids. Germline V gives CDR1 MDHEN, CDR2 SYDVKM. Trimming at V came to 5 bases and at J to 2 bases, leaving 8 bases not matched to a gene. The complete variable domain, with remaining parts taken from reference TRBV28 and TRBJ2-2, reads DVKVTQSSRYLVKRTGEKVFLECVQDMDHENMFWYRQDPGLGLRLIYFSYDVKMKEKGDIPEGYSVSREKKERFSLILESASTNQTSMYLCASSQPGQSNTGELFFGEGSRLTVL.

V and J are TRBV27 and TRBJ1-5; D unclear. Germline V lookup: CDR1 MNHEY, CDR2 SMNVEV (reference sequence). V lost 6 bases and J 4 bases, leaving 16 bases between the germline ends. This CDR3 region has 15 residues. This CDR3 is CASRRNRDLNQPQHF. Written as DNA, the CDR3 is TGTGCCAGCAGAAGGAACAGAGACCTTAATCAGCCCCAGCATTTT.

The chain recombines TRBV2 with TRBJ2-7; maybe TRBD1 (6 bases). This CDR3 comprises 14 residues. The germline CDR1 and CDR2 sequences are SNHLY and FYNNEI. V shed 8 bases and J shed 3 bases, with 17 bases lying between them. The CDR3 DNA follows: TGTGCCAGCCAGTGGACAGCCTTTCTCTACGAGCAGTACTTC. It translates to CASQWTAFLYEQYF.

The CDR3 region has the DNA TGTGCCAGTAGTATTTCTTCAGGATATGGGAACACTGAAGCTTTCTTT. This sequence encodes CASSISSGYGNTEAFF. The V call is TRBV19, the J call TRBJ1-1, with D uncertain. The CDR3 is 16 amino acids. The V end was cut by 3 bases, the J end by 1 base, with 15 bases between. Germline V gene lookup returns CDR1 LNHDA and CDR2 SQIVND (reference sequence).

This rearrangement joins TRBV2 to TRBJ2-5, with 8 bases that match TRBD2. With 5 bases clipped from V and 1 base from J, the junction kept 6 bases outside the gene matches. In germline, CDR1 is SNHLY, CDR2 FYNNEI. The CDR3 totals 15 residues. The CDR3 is CASSQRERGQETQYF. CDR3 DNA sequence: TGTGCCAGCAGTCAGCGGGAGCGGGGCCAAGAGACCCAGTACTTC.

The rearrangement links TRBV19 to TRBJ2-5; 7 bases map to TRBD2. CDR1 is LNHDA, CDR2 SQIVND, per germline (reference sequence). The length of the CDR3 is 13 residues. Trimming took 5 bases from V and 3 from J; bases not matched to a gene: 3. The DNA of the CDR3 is TGTGCCAGTAGTTGGGAGGGAGAAGAGACCCAGTACTTC. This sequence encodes CASSWEGEETQYF.

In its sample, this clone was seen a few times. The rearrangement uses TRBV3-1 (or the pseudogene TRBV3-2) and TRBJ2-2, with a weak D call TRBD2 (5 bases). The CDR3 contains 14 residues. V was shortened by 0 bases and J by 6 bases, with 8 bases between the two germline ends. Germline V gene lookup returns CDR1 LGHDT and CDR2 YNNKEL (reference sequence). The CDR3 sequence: CASSQETGAGELFF. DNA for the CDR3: TGTGCCAGCAGCCAAGAAACCGGGGCCGGGGAGCTGTTTTTT.

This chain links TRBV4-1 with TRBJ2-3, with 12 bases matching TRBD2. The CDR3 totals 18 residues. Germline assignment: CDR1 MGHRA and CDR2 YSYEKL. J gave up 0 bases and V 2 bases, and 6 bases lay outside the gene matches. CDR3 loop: CASSQLLAGGDSTDTQYF. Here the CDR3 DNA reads TGCGCCAGCAGCCAATTACTAGCGGGGGGCGATAGCACAGATACGCAGTATTTT.

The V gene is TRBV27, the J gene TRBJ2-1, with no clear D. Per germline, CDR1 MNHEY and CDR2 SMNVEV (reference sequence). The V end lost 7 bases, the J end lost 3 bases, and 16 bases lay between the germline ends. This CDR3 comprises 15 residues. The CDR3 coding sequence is TGTGCCAGCACCCCTTTTGTGGGCTTCTACAATGAGCAGTTCTTC. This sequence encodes CASTPFVGFYNEQFF.

The CDR3 DNA reads as TGCAGCGGGGCGCCTTTATCCTACAATGAGCAGTTCTTC. As protein: CSGAPLSYNEQFF. V gene TRBV29-1 combines with J gene TRBJ2-1; D is ambiguous. The ends were cut back, 7 bases at V and 1 base at J, with 11 bases in the middle. The CDR3 has 13 residues. CDR1 is SQVTM and CDR2 is ANQGSEA in the germline V gene.

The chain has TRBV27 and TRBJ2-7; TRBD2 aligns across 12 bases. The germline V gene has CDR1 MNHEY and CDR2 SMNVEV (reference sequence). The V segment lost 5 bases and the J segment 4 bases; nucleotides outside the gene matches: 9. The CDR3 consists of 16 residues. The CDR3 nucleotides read TGTGCCAGCAGTCCCACCGGACTAGCGGGGCTATACGAGCAGTACTTC. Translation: CASSPTGLAGLYEQYF.

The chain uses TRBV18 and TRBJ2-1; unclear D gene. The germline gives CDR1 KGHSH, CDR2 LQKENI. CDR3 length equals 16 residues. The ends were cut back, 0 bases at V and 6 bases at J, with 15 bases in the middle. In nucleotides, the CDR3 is TGTGCCAGCTCACCACCGAGGCAGTTGGCTCGCAATGAGCAGTTCTTC. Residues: CASSPPRQLARNEQFF.

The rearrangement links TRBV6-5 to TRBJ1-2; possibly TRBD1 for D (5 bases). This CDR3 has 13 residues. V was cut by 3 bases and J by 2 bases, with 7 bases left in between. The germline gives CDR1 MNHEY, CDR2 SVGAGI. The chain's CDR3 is CASSYPGNYGYTF. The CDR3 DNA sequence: TGTGCCAGCAGTTATCCAGGGAACTATGGCTACACCTTC.

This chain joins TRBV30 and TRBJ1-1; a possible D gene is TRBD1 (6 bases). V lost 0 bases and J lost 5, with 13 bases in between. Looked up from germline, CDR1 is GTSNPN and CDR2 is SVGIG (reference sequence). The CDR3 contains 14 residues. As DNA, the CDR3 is TGTGCCTGGAGTGTTTCCAGGGGACGTACTGAAGCTTTCTTT. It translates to CAWSVSRGRTEAFF. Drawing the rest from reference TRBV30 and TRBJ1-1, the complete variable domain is SQTIHQWPATLVQPVGSPLSLECTVEGTSNPNLYWYRQAAGRGLQLLFYSVGIGQISSEVPQNLSASRPQDRQFILSSKKLLLSDSGFYLCAWSVSRGRTEAFFGQGTRLTVV.

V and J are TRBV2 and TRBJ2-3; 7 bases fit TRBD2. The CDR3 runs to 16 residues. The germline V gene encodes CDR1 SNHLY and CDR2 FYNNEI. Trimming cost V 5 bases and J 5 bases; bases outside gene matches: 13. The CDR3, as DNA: TGTGCCAGCAGTCCGACTAGCCCCCCAAGTGTAGATACGCAGTATTTT. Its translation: CASSPTSPPSVDTQYF.